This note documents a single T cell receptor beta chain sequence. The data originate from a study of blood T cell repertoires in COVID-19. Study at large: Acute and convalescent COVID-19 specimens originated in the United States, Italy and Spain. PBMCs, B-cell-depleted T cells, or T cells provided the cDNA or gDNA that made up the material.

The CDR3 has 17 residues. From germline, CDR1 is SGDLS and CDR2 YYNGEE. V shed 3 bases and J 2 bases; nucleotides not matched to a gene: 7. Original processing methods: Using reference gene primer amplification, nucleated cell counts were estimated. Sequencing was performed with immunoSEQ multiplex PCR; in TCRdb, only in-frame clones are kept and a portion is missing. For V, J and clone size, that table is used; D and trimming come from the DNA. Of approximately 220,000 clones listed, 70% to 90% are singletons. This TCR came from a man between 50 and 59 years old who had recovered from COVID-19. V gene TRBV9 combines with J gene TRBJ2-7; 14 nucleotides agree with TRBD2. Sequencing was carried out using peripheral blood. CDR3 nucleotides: TGTGCCAGCAGCGGACAAGGGACTAGCGGGAGCCCCTACGAGCAGTACTTC. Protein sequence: CASSGQGTSGSPYEQYF.